Presented here are 22 T cell receptor beta chains from one specimen sequenced in a study of shared clonotypes between healthy human individuals. The table came from immunoSEQ multiplex PCR; TCRdb's copy has only in-frame clones and leaves some out. Among 180,000 or so clones listed, roughly 91% were seen once. Sample: naive CD4+ T cells sorted from blood. The subset: CD45RA+ positively selected. The receptors were gathered from a woman in her 30s in good health.

The chain has TRBV28 and TRBJ2-7; possibly TRBD1 for D (5 bases). V lost 6 bases, J lost 6 bases, and 9 bases lay in between. CDR3 length equals 11 residues. CDR1 and CDR2 (germline): MDHEN, SYDVKM. Here the CDR3 DNA reads TGTGCCAGCAGCCGACAGCGCGAGCAGTACTTC. It specifies CASSRQREQYF.

The chain combines TRBV7-6 with TRBJ2-1; D remains unclear. Trimming stripped 1 base from V and 3 bases from J, with 16 bases between. Germline lookup yields CDR1 SGHVS and CDR2 FNYEAQ. The CDR3 has 17 residues. The CDR3, as DNA: TGTGCCAGCAGCTTAGAGATGCGGCGGAAAGACTACAATGAGCAGTTCTTC. As protein: CASSLEMRRKDYNEQFF. Supplemented by reference TRBV7-6 and TRBJ2-1, the full variable domain reads GAGVSQSPRYKVTKRGQDVALRCDPISGHVSLYWYRQALGQGPEFLTYFNYEAQQDKSGLPNDRFSAERPEGSISTLTIQRTEQRDSAMYRCASSLEMRRKDYNEQFFGPGTRLTVL.

V and J are TRBV23-1 and TRBJ2-7; D is perhaps TRBD2 (6 bases). TRBV23-1 is marked as an open reading frame, function uncertain. This CDR3 contains 14 residues. V lost 0 bases and J lost 6, with 12 bases in between. CDR3 sequence (DNA): TGCGCCAGCAGTCAATCGTCGAATAGCGGCGAGCAGTACTTC. It yields the protein CASSQSSNSGEQYF.

This rearrangement joins TRBV28 to TRBJ2-5; D is unclear. With 2 bases removed from V and 4 bases from J, the gap between germline ends came to 2 bases. This CDR3 contains 11 residues. Germline loops: CDR1 MDHEN, CDR2 SYDVKM. The CDR3 is CASSLVETQYF. As DNA, the CDR3 is TGTGCCAGCAGTTTAGTAGAGACCCAGTACTTC. Together with reference TRBV28 and TRBJ2-5, the CDR3 gives the full variable domain: DVKVTQSSRYLVKRTGEKVFLECVQDMDHENMFWYRQDPGLGLRLIYFSYDVKMKEKGDIPEGYSVSREKKERFSLILESASTNQTSMYLCASSLVETQYFGPGTRLLVL.

V is TRBV6-6 and J is TRBJ2-1, with a tentative D call TRBD1 (6 bases). The CDR3 is made up of 11 amino acids. The germline V gene has CDR1 MNHNY and CDR2 SVGAGI (reference sequence). The V gene lost 7 bases and the J gene lost 16 bases, with 17 bases spanning the gap. The CDR3 region has the DNA TGTGCCAGCAACACCGGGACACAAAAATTCTTC. It yields the protein CASNTGTQKFF.

The rearrangement uses TRBV9 and TRBJ2-7; 7 bases are shared with TRBD2. Per germline, CDR1 SGDLS and CDR2 YYNGEE. The CDR3 runs to 15 residues. Trimming took 0 bases from V and 2 from J; bases not matched to a gene: 5. CDR3 amino acids: CASSVEASGAYEQYF. CDR3 DNA: TGTGCCAGCAGCGTAGAGGCTAGCGGAGCCTACGAGCAGTACTTC.

The CDR3 region is CATSSETGVIETQYF. The CDR3 coding sequence is TGTGCCACCAGCAGTGAGACAGGGGTGATTGAGACCCAGTACTTC. The gene calls are TRBV15 and TRBJ2-5, with TRBD1 identical over 8 bases. Per germline, CDR1 LNHNV and CDR2 YYDKDF (reference sequence). The V segment lost 3 bases and the J segment 5 bases; nucleotides outside the gene matches: 8. The CDR3 runs 15 residues. The full variable domain, its missing parts supplied by reference TRBV15 and TRBJ2-5, is DAMVIQNPRYQVTQFGKPVTLSCSQTLNHNVMYWYQQKSSQAPKLLFHYYDKDFNNEADTPDNFQSRRPNTSFCFLDIRSPGLGDTAMYLCATSSETGVIETQYFGPGTRLLVL.

This chain joins TRBV7-9 and TRBJ1-1, with no clear D. This CDR3 region has 11 residues. Germline CDR1 is SEHNR and CDR2 is FQNEAQ (reference sequence). Trimming pared 11 bases from V and 1 base from J, leaving 8 bases between. CDR3 loop: CASQKNTEAFF. The CDR3 nucleotides read TGTGCCTCTCAGAAGAACACTGAAGCTTTCTTT.

The chain's CDR3 is CASSPQDYEQYF. The CDR3 coding sequence is TGTGCCAGCAGCCCGCAGGATTACGAGCAGTACTTC. The rearrangement uses TRBV14 and TRBJ2-5; D call uncertain. The J call could be wrong; TRBJ2-7 is a better fit for the DNA end. Germline V gene sequence: CDR1 SGHDN, CDR2 FVKESK. CDR3 length: 12 amino acids.

The chain has TRBV4-1 and TRBJ2-3; 9 bases match TRBD2. The CDR3 covers 17 residues. Per the germline V gene, CDR1 is MGHRA and CDR2 is YSYEKL. With 1 base clipped from V and 6 bases from J, the junction kept 11 bases outside the gene matches. The CDR3 spells CASSQGRGGRALDTQYF. CDR3 nucleotide sequence: TGCGCCAGCAGCCAAGGCCGAGGCGGGAGGGCCTTGGATACGCAGTATTTT.

The chain has TRBV30 and TRBJ1-1, with 7 bases fitting TRBD1. Trimming at V came to 1 base and at J to 9 bases, leaving 5 bases not matched to a gene. Germline lookup yields CDR1 GTSNPN and CDR2 SVGIG (reference sequence). The CDR3 extends over 12 amino acids. The CDR3 nucleotides are TGTGCCTGGAGTGCACCCAGGGGGAAAGCTTTCTTT. This encodes CAWSAPRGKAFF.

This clone appeared a single time. The gene calls are TRBV4-1 and TRBJ1-1; 9 bases match TRBD1. Per the germline V gene, CDR1 is MGHRA and CDR2 is YSYEKL. The CDR3 covers 15 residues. Trimming at V came to 2 bases and at J to 1 base, leaving 2 bases not matched to a gene. CDR3 sequence: CASSQTQGANTEAFF. The CDR3, as DNA: TGCGCCAGCAGCCAAACACAGGGGGCGAACACTGAAGCTTTCTTT.

The V call is TRBV9, the J call TRBJ2-5; D is possibly TRBD2 (5 bases). Trimming took off 4 bases at V and 0 bases at J, with 10 bases between the two ends. The germline V gene has CDR1 SGDLS and CDR2 YYNGEE. The CDR3 is 14 amino acids. Here the CDR3 DNA reads TGTGCCAGCAGCCCCCGGGGTTACCAAGAGACCCAGTACTTC. It is translated as CASSPRGYQETQYF. The entire variable domain, with the rest obtained from reference TRBV9 and TRBJ2-5, is as follows: DSGVTQTPKHLITATGQRVTLRCSPRSGDLSVYWYQQSLDQGLQFLIQYYNGEERAKGNILERFSAQQFPDLHSELNLSSLELGDSALYFCASSPRGYQETQYFGPGTRLLVL.

This sequence joins TRBV30 and TRBJ2-7, with unresolved D. Per germline, CDR1 GTSNPN and CDR2 SVGIG (reference sequence). CDR3 length: 13 residues. V shed 6 bases and J shed 3 bases, with 15 bases lying between them. The CDR3 coding sequence is TGTGCCTGCCTGGGCCAGCGCCACTACGAGCAGTACTTC. This encodes CACLGQRHYEQYF.

The chain combines TRBV9 with TRBJ2-1; 7 nucleotides line up with TRBD2. The CDR3 contains 14 residues. CDR1 and CDR2 from the germline V gene are SGDLS and YYNGEE. After removal of 3 bases from V and 3 bases from J, the junction contained 3 bases not matched to a gene. CDR3 DNA: TGTGCCAGCAGCGCGGGGGGTTTCTACAATGAGCAGTTCTTC. Residues: CASSAGGFYNEQFF.

This clone was recorded once. J is TRBJ2-7 and V is TRBV20-1; D may be TRBD2 (6 bases). Germline V CDR1 and CDR2: DFQATT, SNEGSKA (reference sequence). With 6 bases removed from V and 7 bases from J, the gap between germline ends came to 13 bases. There are 11 residues in the CDR3. CDR3 sequence: CSARDSKEQYF. The CDR3, as DNA: TGCAGTGCCAGGGACTCGAAGGAGCAGTACTTC.

The rearrangement links TRBV6-1 to TRBJ1-3; TRBD1 aligns across 7 bases. Germline V gene sequence: CDR1 MNHNS, CDR2 SASEGT. The CDR3 runs to 13 residues. Trimming cost V 7 bases and J 9 bases; bases outside gene matches: 9. The CDR3 DNA reads as TGTGCCAGCACCGACAGGGACTGGGGCACCATATATTTT. It encodes CASTDRDWGTIYF.

The V and J genes are TRBV19 and TRBJ2-5; possible D gene TRBD2, 6 bases. The J call may be mistaken, given a closer DNA end match to TRBJ2-7. Germline CDR1 is LNHDA and CDR2 is SQIVND (reference sequence). The length of the CDR3 is 14 residues. DNA of the CDR3: TGTGCCAGTAGTATCGGGGGACCTACCTACGAGCAGTACTTC. The encoded protein is CASSIGGPTYEQYF.

CDR3 DNA: TGCGCCAGCAGCTTGAACCCAGGGAGCTCCTACGAGCAGTACTTC. Its protein product is CASSLNPGSSYEQYF. V gene TRBV5-1 combines with J gene TRBJ2-5; TRBD1 or TRBD2 may be the D gene (5 bases each). The end of the DNA is better explained by TRBJ2-7, so the J call may be wrong. The CDR3 length is 15 residues. The germline CDR1 and CDR2 sequences are SGHRS and YFSETQ.

V usage is TRBV7-2 and J usage is TRBJ1-3; 12 bases fit TRBD1. Germline CDR1 and CDR2: SGHTA and FQGNSA. Germline trimming cut 3 bases from V and 2 bases from J; bases unmatched to any gene: 2. CDR3 length: 16 amino acids. In DNA form, the CDR3 reads TGTGCCAGCAGCTTCCGGGACAGGGGGCCTGGAAACACCATATATTTT. Its translation is CASSFRDRGPGNTIYF.

The genes are TRBV9 and TRBJ1-1, with D possibly matching TRBD1 (5 bases). The germline gives CDR1 SGDLS, CDR2 YYNGEE. Trimming pared 2 bases from V and 1 base from J, leaving 9 bases between. The CDR3 sequence is 14 residues long. The CDR3 DNA reads as TGTGCCAGCAGCGTTTTCGACAGGAACACTGAAGCTTTCTTT. Amino acids: CASSVFDRNTEAFF.

The chain carries TRBV11-2 and TRBJ2-7; D is perhaps TRBD1 (7 bases). Trimming removed 3 bases from V and 3 bases from J, with 18 bases in between. This CDR3 is 16 amino acids long. Germline V gene sequence: CDR1 SGHAT, CDR2 FQNNGV. DNA of the CDR3: TGTGCCAGCAGCTTTCAGGGGGGCAGCAGAGGCTACGAGCAGTACTTC. Translating it yields CASSFQGGSRGYEQYF.